Following are 8 T cell receptor beta chains from one sample sequenced in a study of post-analysis software for immune sequencing data. Study conclusions and caveats: Patients showed TRBV5-6, TRBV5-1 and TRBV20-1 among 4 or 5 TRBV segments more frequent than in controls.

No antigen is known for these receptors. TCR beta cDNA libraries had unique molecular identifiers. TCRdb fed the PCR reads into MiXCR, producing one record per CDR3 protein. The sample records approximately 350,000 distinct CDR3 sequences, 30% to 45% being singletons. The sequenced material came from blood. These receptors were taken from a girl between 5 and 17 years old with multiple sclerosis.

The table lists this clonotype with a few counts. V gene TRBV2 combines with J gene TRBJ1-1; the D is unclear. V was shortened by 4 bases and J by 5 bases, with 11 bases between the two germline ends. CDR1 is SNHLY and CDR2 is FYNNEI in the germline V gene. The CDR3 length is 13 residues. CDR3 amino acids: CASSASEGTEAFF. CDR3 bases: TGTGCCAGCAGTGCGTCAGAGGGAACTGAAGCTTTCTTT.

The rearrangement uses TRBV6-5 and TRBJ2-2, with 11 nucleotides matching TRBD2. The CDR3 is made up of 20 amino acids. The junction had 12 bases not matched to a gene; V was cut back by 2 bases and J by 1 base. Germline values: CDR1 MNHEY, CDR2 SVGAGI. CDR3 region: CASSYRPQLTSGRNTGELFF. In DNA, the CDR3 is TGTGCCAGCAGTTACCGGCCACAGCTAACTAGCGGGAGGAACACCGGGGAGCTGTTTTTT.

The gene calls are TRBV7-9 and TRBJ2-7, with a tentative D call TRBD2 (7 bases). Germline CDR1 SEHNR, CDR2 FQNEAQ (reference sequence). V was trimmed by 5 bases and J by 0 bases, leaving 14 bases between them. The CDR3 length is 15 residues. CDR3 DNA sequence: TGTGCCAGCAGCCGGGGAGGGGACAACTCCTACGAGCAGTACTTC. Translating gives CASSRGGDNSYEQYF.

This sequence joins TRBV6-6 and TRBJ2-3; D call uncertain. CDR3 size: 12 residues. Between the trimmed V and J ends, which lost 0 bases and 7 bases, there was a span of 5 bases. Germline V gene data show CDR1 as MNHNY and CDR2 as SVGAGI (reference sequence). CDR3 residues: CASSYSPYTQYF. CDR3 DNA: TGTGCCAGCAGTTACTCGCCGTATACGCAGTATTTT.

CDR3 amino acids: CASSLGQGASNTEAFF. CDR3 nucleotide sequence: TGTGCCAGCAGCCTCGGACAGGGGGCATCGAACACTGAAGCTTTCTTT. This chain uses TRBV13 with TRBJ1-1, with 11 positions matching TRBD1. Germline V gives CDR1 PRHDT, CDR2 FYEKMQ (reference sequence). With V trimmed by 5 bases and J by 1 base, 6 bases remained unmatched. The CDR3 consists of 16 residues.

The gene calls are TRBV20-1 and TRBJ2-1; the match to TRBD2 covers 11 bases. Germline V gives CDR1 DFQATT, CDR2 SNEGSKA (reference sequence). Trimming at V came to 2 bases and at J to 3 bases, leaving 6 bases not matched to a gene. The CDR3 is made up of 16 amino acids. DNA for the CDR3: TGCAGTGCTAGATGGTCGACTAGCGGGATCTACAATGAGCAGTTCTTC. It specifies CSARWSTSGIYNEQFF.

The V gene is TRBV10-3, the J gene TRBJ1-6; TRBD1 matches 7 bases. From germline, CDR1 is ENHRY and CDR2 SYGVKD. V shed 11 bases and J 5 bases; nucleotides not matched to a gene: 9. CDR3 size: 14 residues. CDR3 bases: TGTGCCGTCAAAACCGGGACAGATAATTCACCCCTCCACTTT. This codes for CAVKTGTDNSPLHF.

This clonotype was recorded a few times. The chain couples TRBV6-5 to TRBJ1-2, with D uncertain. The CDR3 has 14 amino acids. V lost 5 bases and J 4 bases, leaving 14 bases between the germline ends. Germline V lookup: CDR1 MNHEY, CDR2 SVGAGI. Written as DNA, the CDR3 is TGTGCCAGCAGTCCTCTGGGGAGCGGCTATGGCTACACCTTC. Amino acids: CASSPLGSGYGYTF.